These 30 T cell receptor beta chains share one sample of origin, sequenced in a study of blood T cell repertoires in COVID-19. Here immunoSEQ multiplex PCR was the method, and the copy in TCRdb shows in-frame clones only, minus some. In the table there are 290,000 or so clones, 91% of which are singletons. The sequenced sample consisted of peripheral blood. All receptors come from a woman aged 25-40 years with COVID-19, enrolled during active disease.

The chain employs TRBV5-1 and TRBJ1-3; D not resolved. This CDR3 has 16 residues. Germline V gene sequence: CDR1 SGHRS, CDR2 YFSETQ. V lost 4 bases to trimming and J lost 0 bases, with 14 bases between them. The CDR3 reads CASSPLPGSSGNTIYF. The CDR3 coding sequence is TGCGCCAGCAGCCCGCTGCCAGGATCCTCTGGAAACACCATATATTTT.

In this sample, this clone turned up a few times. In DNA, the CDR3 is TGTGCCAGTCTTTTCCCGGGTGGGGCCAACGTCCTGACTTTC. Translation gives CASLFPGGANVLTF. This sequence joins TRBV7-9 and TRBJ2-6; no reliable D call. CDR1 SEHNR and CDR2 FQNEAQ come from the germline V gene (reference sequence). The CDR3 contains 14 residues. V lost 9 bases and J 3 bases, leaving 12 bases between the germline ends.

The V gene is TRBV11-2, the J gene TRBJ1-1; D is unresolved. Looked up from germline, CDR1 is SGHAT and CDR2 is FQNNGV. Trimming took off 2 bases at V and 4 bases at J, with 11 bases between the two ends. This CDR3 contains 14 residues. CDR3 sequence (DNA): TGTGCCAGCAGCTTAACTTCCAGAGGCACTGAAGCTTTCTTT. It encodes CASSLTSRGTEAFF.

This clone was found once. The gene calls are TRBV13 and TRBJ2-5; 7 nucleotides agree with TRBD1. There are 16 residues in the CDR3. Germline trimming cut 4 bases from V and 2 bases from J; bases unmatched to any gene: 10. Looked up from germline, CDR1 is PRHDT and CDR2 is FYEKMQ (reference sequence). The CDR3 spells CASSSPPGTEQETQYF. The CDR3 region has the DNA TGTGCCAGCAGCTCTCCTCCCGGGACAGAACAAGAGACCCAGTACTTC.

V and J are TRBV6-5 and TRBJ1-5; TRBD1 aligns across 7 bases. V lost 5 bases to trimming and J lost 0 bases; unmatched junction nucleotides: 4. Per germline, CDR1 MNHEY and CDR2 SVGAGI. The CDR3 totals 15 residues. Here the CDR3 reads CASSRQGYSNQPQHF. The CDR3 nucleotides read TGTGCCAGCAGTAGACAGGGATATAGCAATCAGCCCCAGCATTTT.

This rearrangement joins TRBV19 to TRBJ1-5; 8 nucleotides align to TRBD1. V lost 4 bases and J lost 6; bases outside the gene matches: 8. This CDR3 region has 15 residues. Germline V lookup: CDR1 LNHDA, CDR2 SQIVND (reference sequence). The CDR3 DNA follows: TGTGCCAGTAGTACCTACTCGACAGGGGCTCAGCCCCAGCATTTT. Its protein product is CASSTYSTGAQPQHF.

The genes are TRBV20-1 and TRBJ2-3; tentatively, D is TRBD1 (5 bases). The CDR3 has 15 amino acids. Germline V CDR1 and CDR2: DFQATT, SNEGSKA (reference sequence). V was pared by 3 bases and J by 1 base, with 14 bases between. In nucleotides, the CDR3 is TGCAGTGCTAGTCCTGCAGGGATGGGCACAGATACGCAGTATTTT. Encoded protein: CSASPAGMGTDTQYF.

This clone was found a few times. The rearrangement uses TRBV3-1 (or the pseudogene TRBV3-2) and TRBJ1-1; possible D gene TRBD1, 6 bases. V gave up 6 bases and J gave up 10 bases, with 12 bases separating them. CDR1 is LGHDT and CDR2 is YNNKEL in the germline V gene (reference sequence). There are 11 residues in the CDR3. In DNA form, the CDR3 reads TGTGCCAGCAGTTGGGGGGGCAGAGCTTTCTTT. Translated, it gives CASSWGGRAFF.

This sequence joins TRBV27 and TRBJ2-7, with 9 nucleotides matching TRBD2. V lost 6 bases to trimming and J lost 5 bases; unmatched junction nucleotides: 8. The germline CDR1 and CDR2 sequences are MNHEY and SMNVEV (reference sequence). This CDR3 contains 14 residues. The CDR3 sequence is CASSTGLAHHEQYF. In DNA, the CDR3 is TGTGCCAGCAGCACGGGACTAGCTCACCACGAGCAGTACTTC.

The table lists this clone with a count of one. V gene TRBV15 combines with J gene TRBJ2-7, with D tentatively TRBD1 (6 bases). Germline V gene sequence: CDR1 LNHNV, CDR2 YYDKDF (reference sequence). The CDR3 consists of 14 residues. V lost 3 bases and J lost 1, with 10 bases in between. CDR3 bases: TGTGCCACCAGCAGGTACAGGGTTTCCTACGAGCAGTACTTC. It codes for CATSRYRVSYEQYF.

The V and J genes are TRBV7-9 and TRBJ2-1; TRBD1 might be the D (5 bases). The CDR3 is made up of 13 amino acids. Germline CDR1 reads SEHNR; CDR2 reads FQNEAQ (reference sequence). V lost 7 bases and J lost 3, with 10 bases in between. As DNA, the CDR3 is TGTGCCAGCAAATTAGGGGACTACAATGAGCAGTTCTTC. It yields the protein CASKLGDYNEQFF.

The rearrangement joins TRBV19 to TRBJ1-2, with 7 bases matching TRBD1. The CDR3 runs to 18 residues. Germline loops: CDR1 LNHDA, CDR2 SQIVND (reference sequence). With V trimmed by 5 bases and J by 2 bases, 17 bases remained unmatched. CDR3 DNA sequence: TGTGCCAGTAGTGTACAGGGGATTGCGGTTCGATTCAACTATGGCTACACCTTC. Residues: CASSVQGIAVRFNYGYTF.

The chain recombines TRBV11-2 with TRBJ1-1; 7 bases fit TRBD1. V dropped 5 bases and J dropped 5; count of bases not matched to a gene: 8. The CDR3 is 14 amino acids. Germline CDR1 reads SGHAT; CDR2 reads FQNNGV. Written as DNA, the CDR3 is TGTGCCAGCAGCCTCGACAGGGATCGAACTGAAGCTTTCTTT. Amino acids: CASSLDRDRTEAFF. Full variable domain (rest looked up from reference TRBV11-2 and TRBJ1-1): EAGVAQSPRYKIIEKRQSVAFWCNPISGHATLYWYQQILGQGPKLLIQFQNNGVVDDSQLPKDRFSAERLKGVDSTLKIQPAKLEDSAVYLCASSLDRDRTEAFFGQGTRLTVV.

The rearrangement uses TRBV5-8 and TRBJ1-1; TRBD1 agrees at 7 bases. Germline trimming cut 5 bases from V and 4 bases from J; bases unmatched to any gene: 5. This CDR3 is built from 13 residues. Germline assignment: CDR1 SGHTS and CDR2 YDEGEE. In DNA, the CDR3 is TGTGCCAGCAGGGACAGGTTAGGCACTGAAGCTTTCTTT. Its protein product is CASRDRLGTEAFF.

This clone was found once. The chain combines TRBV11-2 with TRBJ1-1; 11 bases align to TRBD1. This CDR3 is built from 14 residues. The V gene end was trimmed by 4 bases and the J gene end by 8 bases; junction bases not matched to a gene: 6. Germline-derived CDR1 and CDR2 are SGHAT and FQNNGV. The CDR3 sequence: CASSYGQGAREAFF. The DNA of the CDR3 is TGTGCCAGCAGCTACGGACAGGGGGCGAGGGAAGCTTTCTTT. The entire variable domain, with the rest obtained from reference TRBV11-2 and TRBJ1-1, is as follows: EAGVAQSPRYKIIEKRQSVAFWCNPISGHATLYWYQQILGQGPKLLIQFQNNGVVDDSQLPKDRFSAERLKGVDSTLKIQPAKLEDSAVYLCASSYGQGAREAFFGQGTRLTVV.

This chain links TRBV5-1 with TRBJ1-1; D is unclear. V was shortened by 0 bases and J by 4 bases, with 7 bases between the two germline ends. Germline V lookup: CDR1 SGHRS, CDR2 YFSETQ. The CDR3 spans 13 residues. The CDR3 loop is CASSLGGVTEAFF. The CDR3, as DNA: TGCGCCAGCAGCTTGGGGGGAGTCACTGAAGCTTTCTTT.

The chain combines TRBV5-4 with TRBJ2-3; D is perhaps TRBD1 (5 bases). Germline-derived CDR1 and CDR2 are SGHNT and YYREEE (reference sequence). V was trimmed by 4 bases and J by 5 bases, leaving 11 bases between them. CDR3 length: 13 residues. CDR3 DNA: TGTGCCAGCAGCCATCCTACAGGAGATACGCAGTATTTT. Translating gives CASSHPTGDTQYF.

The CDR3 spells CASSSGGGGDGELFF. The CDR3 coding sequence is TGTGCCAGCAGCTCCGGCGGAGGCGGGGACGGGGAGCTGTTTTTT. The J gene is TRBJ2-2, the V gene TRBV7-2; possible D gene TRBD2, 6 bases. V was clipped by 4 bases and J by 7 bases, with 16 bases between them. CDR3 length: 15 amino acids. From germline, CDR1 is SGHTA and CDR2 FQGNSA.

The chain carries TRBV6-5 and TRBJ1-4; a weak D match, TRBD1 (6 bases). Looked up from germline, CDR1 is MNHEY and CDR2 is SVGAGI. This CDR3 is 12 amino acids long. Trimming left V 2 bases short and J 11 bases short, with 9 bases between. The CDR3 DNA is TGTGCCAGCAGTTACAACAGGGATAAACTGTTTTTT. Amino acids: CASSYNRDKLFF.

The CDR3 DNA reads as TGTGCCAGCAGCTTGCGGGGGTTTAACTATGGCTACACCTTC. Translating it yields CASSLRGFNYGYTF. The J gene is TRBJ1-2, the V gene TRBV5-6; the D gene is possibly TRBD1 (5 bases). Trimming removed 1 base from V and 1 base from J, with 8 bases in between. The CDR3 has 14 residues. Germline lookup yields CDR1 SGHDT and CDR2 YYEEEE.

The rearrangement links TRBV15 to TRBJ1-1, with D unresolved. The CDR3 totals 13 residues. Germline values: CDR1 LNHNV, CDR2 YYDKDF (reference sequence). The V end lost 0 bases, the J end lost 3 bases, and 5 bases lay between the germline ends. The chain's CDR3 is CATSRERYTEAFF. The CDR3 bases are TGTGCCACCAGCAGAGAGAGGTACACTGAAGCTTTCTTT.

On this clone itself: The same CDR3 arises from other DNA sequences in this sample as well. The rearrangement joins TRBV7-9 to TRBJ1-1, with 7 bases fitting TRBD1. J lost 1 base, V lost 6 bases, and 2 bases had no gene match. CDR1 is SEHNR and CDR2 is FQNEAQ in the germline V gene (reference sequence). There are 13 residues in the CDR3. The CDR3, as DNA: TGTGCCAGCAGTTCAGGGGGGAACACTGAAGCTTTCTTT. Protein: CASSSGGNTEAFF.

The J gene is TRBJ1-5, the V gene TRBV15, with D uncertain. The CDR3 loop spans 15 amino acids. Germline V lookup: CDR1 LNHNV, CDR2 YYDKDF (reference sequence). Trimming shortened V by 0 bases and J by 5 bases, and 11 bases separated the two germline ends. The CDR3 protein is CATSRDRVGDQPQHF. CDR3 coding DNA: TGTGCCACCAGCAGAGATCGGGTGGGTGATCAGCCCCAGCATTTT.

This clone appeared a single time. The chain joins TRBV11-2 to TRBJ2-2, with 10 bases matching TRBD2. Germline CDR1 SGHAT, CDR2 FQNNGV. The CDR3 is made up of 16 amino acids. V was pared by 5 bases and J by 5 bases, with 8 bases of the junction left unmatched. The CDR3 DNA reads TGTGCCAGCAGCCTAATTAGCGGGAGGACAACCGGGGAGCTGTTTTTT. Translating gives CASSLISGRTTGELFF.

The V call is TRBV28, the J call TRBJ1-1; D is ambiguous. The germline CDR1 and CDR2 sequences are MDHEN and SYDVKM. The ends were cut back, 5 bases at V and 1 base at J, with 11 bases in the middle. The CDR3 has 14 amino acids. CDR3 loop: CASSGLLGNTEAFF. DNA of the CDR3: TGTGCCAGCAGTGGACTTTTGGGGAACACTGAAGCTTTCTTT.

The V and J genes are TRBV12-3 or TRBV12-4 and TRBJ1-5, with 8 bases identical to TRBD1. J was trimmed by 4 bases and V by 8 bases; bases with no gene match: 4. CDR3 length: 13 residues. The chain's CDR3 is CASGTGGNQPQHF. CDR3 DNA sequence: TGTGCCAGCGGGACAGGTGGGAATCAGCCCCAGCATTTT.

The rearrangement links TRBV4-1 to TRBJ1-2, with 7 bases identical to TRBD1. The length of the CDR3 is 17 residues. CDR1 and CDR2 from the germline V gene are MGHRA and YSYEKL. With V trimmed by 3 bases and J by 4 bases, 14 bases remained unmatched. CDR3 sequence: CASSQGPTGQDLYGYTF. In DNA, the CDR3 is TGCGCCAGCAGCCAGGGACCTACCGGACAGGACCTCTATGGCTACACCTTC.

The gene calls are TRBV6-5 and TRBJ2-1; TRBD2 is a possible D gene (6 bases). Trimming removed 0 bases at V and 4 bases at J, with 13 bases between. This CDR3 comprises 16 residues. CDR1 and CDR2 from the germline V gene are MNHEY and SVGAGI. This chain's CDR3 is CASSYSGLALYNEQFF. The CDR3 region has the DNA TGTGCCAGCAGTTACTCAGGGCTAGCGCTTTACAATGAGCAGTTCTTC.

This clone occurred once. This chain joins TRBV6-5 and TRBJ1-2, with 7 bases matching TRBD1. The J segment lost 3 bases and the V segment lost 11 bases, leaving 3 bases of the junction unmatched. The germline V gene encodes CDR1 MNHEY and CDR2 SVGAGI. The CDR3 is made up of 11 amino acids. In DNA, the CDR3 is TGTGCCGGCGGGACAGACTATGGCTACACCTTC. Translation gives CAGGTDYGYTF.

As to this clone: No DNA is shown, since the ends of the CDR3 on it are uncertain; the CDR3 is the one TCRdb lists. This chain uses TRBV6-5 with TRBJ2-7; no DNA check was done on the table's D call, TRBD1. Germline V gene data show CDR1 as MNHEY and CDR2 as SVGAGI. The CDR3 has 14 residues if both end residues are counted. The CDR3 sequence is CASILGAISYEQYF.